Below, one T cell receptor (beta chain) is given with its context. The target antigen is unknown. These data belong to a study of CD8+ T cells in alopecia areata. RNA was extracted and reverse transcribed into cDNA as the sequencing template. Only in-frame clones appear in the TCRdb table, and some are missing; sequencing was by immunoSEQ multiplex PCR. The data hold more than 200,000 clones, with less than 45% observed a single time. General study results and limits: Alopecia totalis/universalis scalp especially showed more expanded CD8+ clones than normal scalp. Between patients, shared TCR sequences were less clear than in mice. This was possibly due in part to HLA diversity in the patient population.

Treatment in this sample: oral pan-JAK inhibitor, 5-10 mg twice daily. Researchers picked out CD4+ and CD8+ T cells from PBMCs by sorting. The CDR3 length is 15 residues. Deletions cut 3 bases from V and 2 bases from J, with 15 bases between. Germline CDR1 reads SQVTM; CDR2 reads ANQGSEA. The sample in question was CD4+ T cells sorted from blood, obtained at roughly week 38, from a patient treated with tofacitinib. The sequence was collected from a human donor with alopecia areata. The chain uses TRBV29-1 and TRBJ2-3; no clear D gene. The CDR3: CSVELRRKSTDTQYF. CDR3 bases: TGCAGCGTTGAGTTGAGGCGGAAATCCACAGATACGCAGTATTTT.